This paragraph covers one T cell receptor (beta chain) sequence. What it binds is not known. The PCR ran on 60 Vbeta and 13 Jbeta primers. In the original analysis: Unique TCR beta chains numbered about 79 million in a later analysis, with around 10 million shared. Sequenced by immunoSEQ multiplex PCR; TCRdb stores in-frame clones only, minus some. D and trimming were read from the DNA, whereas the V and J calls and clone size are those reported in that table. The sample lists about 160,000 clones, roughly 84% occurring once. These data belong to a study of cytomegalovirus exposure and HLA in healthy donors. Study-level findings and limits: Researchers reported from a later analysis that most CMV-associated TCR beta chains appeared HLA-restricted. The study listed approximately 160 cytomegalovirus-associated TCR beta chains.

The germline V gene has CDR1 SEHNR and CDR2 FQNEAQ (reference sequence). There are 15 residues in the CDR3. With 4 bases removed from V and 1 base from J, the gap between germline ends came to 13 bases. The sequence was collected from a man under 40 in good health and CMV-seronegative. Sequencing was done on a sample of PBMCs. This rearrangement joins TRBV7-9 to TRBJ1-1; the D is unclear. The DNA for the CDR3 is TGTGCCAGCAGCTCTGGCGGGGTGGGGAACACTGAAGCTTTCTTT. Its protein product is CASSSGGVGNTEAFF.